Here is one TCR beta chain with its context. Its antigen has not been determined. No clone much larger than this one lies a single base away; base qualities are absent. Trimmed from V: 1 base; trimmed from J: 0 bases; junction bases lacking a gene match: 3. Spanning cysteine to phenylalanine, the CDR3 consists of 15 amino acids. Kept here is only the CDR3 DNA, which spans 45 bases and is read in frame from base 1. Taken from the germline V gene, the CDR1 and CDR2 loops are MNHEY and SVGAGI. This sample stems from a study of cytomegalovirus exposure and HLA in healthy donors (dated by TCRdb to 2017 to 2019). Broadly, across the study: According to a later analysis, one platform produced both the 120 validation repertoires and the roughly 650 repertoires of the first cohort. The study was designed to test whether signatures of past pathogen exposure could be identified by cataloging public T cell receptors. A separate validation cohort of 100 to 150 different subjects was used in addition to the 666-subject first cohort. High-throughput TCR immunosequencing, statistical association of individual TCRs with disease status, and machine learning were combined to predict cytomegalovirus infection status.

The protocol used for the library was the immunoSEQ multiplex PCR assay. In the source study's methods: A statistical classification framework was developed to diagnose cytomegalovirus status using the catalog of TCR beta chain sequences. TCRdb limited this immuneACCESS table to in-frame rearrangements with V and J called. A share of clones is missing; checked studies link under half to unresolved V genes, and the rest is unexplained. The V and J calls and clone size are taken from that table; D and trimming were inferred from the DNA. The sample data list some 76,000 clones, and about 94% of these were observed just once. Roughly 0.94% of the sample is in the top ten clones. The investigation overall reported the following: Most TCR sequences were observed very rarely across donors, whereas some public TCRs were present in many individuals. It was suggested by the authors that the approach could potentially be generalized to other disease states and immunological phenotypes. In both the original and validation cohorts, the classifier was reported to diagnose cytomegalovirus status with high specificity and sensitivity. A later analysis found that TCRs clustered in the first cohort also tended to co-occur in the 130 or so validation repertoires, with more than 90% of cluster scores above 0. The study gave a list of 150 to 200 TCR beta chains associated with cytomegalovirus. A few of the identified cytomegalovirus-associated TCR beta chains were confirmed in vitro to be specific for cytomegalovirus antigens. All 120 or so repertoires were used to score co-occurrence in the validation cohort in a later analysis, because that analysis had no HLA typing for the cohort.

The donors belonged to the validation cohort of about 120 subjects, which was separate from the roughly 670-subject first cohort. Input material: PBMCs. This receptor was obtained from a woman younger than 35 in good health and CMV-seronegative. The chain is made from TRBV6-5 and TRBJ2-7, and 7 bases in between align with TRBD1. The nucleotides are TGTGCCAGCAGTTACTGGACAGGTAGCTCCTACGAGCAGTACTTC. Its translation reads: CASSYWTGSSYEQYF.